This TCR beta chain was recorded in a study of shared clonotypes between healthy human individuals. On the study more broadly: The composition of the donors was two women and a few men aged 18 to 49.

Germline lookup yields CDR1 GTSNPN and CDR2 SVGIG (reference sequence). Losses at the gene ends were 2 bases for V and 5 bases for J; bases not matched to a gene: 7. There are 16 residues in the CDR3. Sequenced by immunoSEQ multiplex PCR; TCRdb stores in-frame clones only, minus some. The sample comprises about 490,000 clones, roughly four fifths of which are singletons, and over 10% rests with the top ten. The specimen was PBMCs. The source of this sequence is a woman aged 40 to 49 in good health. Some clones in this sample may be carry-over from other donors' samples. The chain has TRBV30 and TRBJ2-3; TRBD2 matches 13 bases. For the CDR3, the DNA is TGTGCCTGGAGTTATGGACTAGCGGGAGATCGAGATACGCAGTATTTT. The encoded protein is CAWSYGLAGDRDTQYF.